The clone carrying this T cell receptor beta chain was counted a few times. The antigen remains undetermined. This entry belongs to a study of cytomegalovirus exposure and HLA in healthy donors. The germline V gene encodes CDR1 SEHNR and CDR2 FQNEAQ (reference sequence). The length of the CDR3 is 13 residues. J gave up 15 bases and V 5 bases, and 7 bases lay outside the gene matches. 13 Jbeta primers and 60 Vbeta primers were used for the PCR. Clones were sequenced by immunoSEQ multiplex PCR, and TCRdb holds only the in-frame ones, with some missing. The sample carries approximately 220,000 clones, approximately 82% recorded once. Study-wide results and limits: Confirmation in vitro established that a few CMV-associated chains were specific for CMV antigens.

The genes are TRBV7-9 and TRBJ2-1, with 13 bases identical to TRBD2. This TCR was sampled from a young man in good health and CMV-seronegative. Sequenced input: PBMCs. The CDR3 is CASSPRTSGSWFF. DNA of the CDR3: TGTGCCAGCAGCCCGCGGACTAGCGGGAGTTGGTTCTTC.